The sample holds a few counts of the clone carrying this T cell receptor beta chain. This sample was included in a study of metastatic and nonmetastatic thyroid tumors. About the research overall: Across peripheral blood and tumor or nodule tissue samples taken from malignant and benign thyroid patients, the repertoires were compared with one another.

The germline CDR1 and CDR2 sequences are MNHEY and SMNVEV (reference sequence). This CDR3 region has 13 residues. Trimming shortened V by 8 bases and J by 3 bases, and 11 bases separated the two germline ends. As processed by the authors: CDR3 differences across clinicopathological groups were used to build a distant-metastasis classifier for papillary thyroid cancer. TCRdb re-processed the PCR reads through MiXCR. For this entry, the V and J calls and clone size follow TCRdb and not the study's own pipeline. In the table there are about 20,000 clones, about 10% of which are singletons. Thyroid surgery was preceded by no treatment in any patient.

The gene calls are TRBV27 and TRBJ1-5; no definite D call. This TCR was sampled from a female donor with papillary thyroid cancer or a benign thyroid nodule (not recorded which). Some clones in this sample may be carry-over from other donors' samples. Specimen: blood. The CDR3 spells CASVPSVNQPQHF. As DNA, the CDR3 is TGTGCCAGCGTGCCGTCGGTCAATCAGCCCCAGCATTTT.